Presented here are 26 T cell receptor beta chains from one specimen sequenced in a study of cytomegalovirus exposure and HLA in healthy donors. The method was immunoSEQ multiplex PCR; TCRdb's version includes in-frame clones alone and lacks a portion of them. The sample records approximately 88,000 clones, approximately 84% being singletons. Sequencing was performed on PBMCs. These receptors came from a woman between 18 and 29 years old in good health and CMV-seropositive.

CDR3 DNA: TGTGCCAGCAGTACACGCCGTGATACGCAGTATTTT. Translation: CASSTRRDTQYF. The chain joins TRBV27 to TRBJ2-3; D remains unclear. The CDR3 extends over 12 amino acids. Trimming removed 5 bases at V and 6 bases at J, with 9 bases between. Per the germline V gene, CDR1 is MNHEY and CDR2 is SMNVEV (reference sequence).

CDR3 in amino acids: CASSWGQGWETQYF. The CDR3 nucleotides read TGTGCCAGCAGCTGGGGACAGGGTTGGGAGACCCAGTACTTC. The V call is TRBV5-6, the J call TRBJ2-5, with 9 bases identical to TRBD1. The CDR3 totals 14 residues. The J segment lost 5 bases and the V segment lost 3 bases, leaving 5 bases of the junction unmatched. Germline CDR1 reads SGHDT; CDR2 reads YYEEEE.

V is TRBV5-5 and J is TRBJ2-7, with D tentatively TRBD2 (6 bases). Germline V gives CDR1 SGHKS, CDR2 YYEKEE (reference sequence). The V end lost 6 bases, the J end lost 6 bases, and 16 bases lay between the germline ends. CDR3 length: 13 amino acids. The CDR3, as DNA: TGTGCCAGCACCCCCCGGCAGGGAGGCGAGCAGTACTTC. Translating it yields CASTPRQGGEQYF. Full variable domain (missing parts from reference TRBV5-5 and TRBJ2-7): DAGVTQSPTHLIKTRGQQVTLRCSPISGHKSVSWYQQVLGQGPQFIFQYYEKEERGRGNFPDRFSARQFPNYSSELNVNALLLGDSALYLCASTPRQGGEQYFGPGTRLTVT.

The chain recombines TRBV28 with TRBJ1-5, with D unresolved. With 6 bases removed from V and 2 bases from J, the gap between germline ends came to 11 bases. The CDR3 sequence is 14 residues long. Germline loops: CDR1 MDHEN, CDR2 SYDVKM. Written as DNA, the CDR3 is TGTGCCAGCAGCCCCCCACCGGGCAATCAGCCCCAGCATTTT. Translating gives CASSPPPGNQPQHF.

This chain connects TRBV7-9 to TRBJ1-5; unclear D gene. V shed 1 base and J shed 5 bases, with 3 bases lying between them. Germline V gives CDR1 SEHNR, CDR2 FQNEAQ (reference sequence). This CDR3 has 12 residues. CDR3 in amino acids: CASSLGDQPQHF. The CDR3 DNA is TGTGCCAGCAGCTTAGGAGATCAGCCCCAGCATTTT.

This clone was detected only a few times. The rearrangement uses TRBV10-3 and TRBJ1-1, with D perhaps TRBD1 (6 bases). With 6 bases removed from V and 5 bases from J, the gap between germline ends came to 13 bases. CDR3 length equals 13 residues. Germline loops: CDR1 ENHRY, CDR2 SYGVKD. The CDR3 protein is CAIRLDRRTEAFF. CDR3 nucleotides: TGTGCCATCAGACTCGACAGGAGGACTGAAGCTTTCTTT.

Ten or more counts support this clone. One end of the junction fails to match germline, which may point to a read error. The CDR3 sequence: CASSEYEPGQGDF. The CDR3 nucleotides read TGTGCCAGCAGTGAATACGAACCGGGACAGGGTGACTTT. The V call is TRBV6-1, the J call TRBJ1-6; 9 nucleotides align to TRBD1. Looked up from germline, CDR1 is MNHNS and CDR2 is SASEGT. This CDR3 has 13 residues.

The gene calls are TRBV4-2 and TRBJ2-5, with 10 bases identical to TRBD2. The junction had 8 bases not matched to a gene; V was cut back by 1 base and J by 9 bases. CDR1 is LGHNA and CDR2 is YNFKEQ in the germline V gene. The CDR3 covers 15 residues. The CDR3 sequence is CASSQGLAGVGAQYF. The DNA of the CDR3 is TGTGCCAGCAGCCAAGGGCTAGCGGGGGTCGGGGCCCAGTACTTC.

This chain links TRBV18 with TRBJ2-5, with 8 positions matching TRBD1. The CDR3 runs 18 residues. J gave up 1 base and V 5 bases, and 15 bases lay outside the gene matches. Germline assignment: CDR1 KGHSH and CDR2 LQKENI. The CDR3 sequence: CASSANALQGVAQETQYF. CDR3 DNA sequence: TGTGCCAGCTCAGCCAACGCCCTACAGGGGGTCGCCCAAGAGACCCAGTACTTC.

V is TRBV28 and J is TRBJ2-5; 8 nucleotides align to TRBD2. This CDR3 is 16 amino acids long. V shed 3 bases and J 5 bases; nucleotides not matched to a gene: 11. Germline assignment: CDR1 MDHEN and CDR2 SYDVKM. The DNA of the CDR3 is TGTGCCAGCAGTTTGGGTGCGGGGGGCCGGGGGGAGACCCAGTACTTC. Translated, it gives CASSLGAGGRGETQYF. Variable domain in full (rest from reference TRBV28 and TRBJ2-5): DVKVTQSSRYLVKRTGEKVFLECVQDMDHENMFWYRQDPGLGLRLIYFSYDVKMKEKGDIPEGYSVSREKKERFSLILESASTNQTSMYLCASSLGAGGRGETQYFGPGTRLLVL.

The genes are TRBV6-5 and TRBJ2-7; 8 bases line up with TRBD1. Germline V gene sequence: CDR1 MNHEY, CDR2 SVGAGI. CDR3 size: 14 residues. V lost 6 bases to trimming and J lost 5 bases; unmatched junction nucleotides: 9. The DNA for the CDR3 is TGTGCCAGCAGGCGCGACAGGGGCGAGCACGAGCAGTACTTC. Encoded protein: CASRRDRGEHEQYF.

The genes are TRBV5-1 and TRBJ2-7, with D possibly being TRBD2 (6 bases). Per germline, CDR1 SGHRS and CDR2 YFSETQ. This CDR3 comprises 14 residues. V lost 0 bases and J lost 5, with 12 bases in between. The CDR3 coding sequence is TGCGCCAGCAGCTTGGTAACGGGGGAAGACGAGCAGTACTTC. It yields the protein CASSLVTGEDEQYF.

This sequence joins TRBV2 and TRBJ2-5; maybe TRBD2 (6 bases). Trimming left V 9 bases short and J 1 base short, with 15 bases between. Germline V gene lookup returns CDR1 SNHLY and CDR2 FYNNEI. This CDR3 is 14 amino acids long. DNA of the CDR3: TGTGCCAGGGGACCGGGACTGGGCCAAGAGACCCAGTACTTC. Its translation is CARGPGLGQETQYF.

The rearrangement joins TRBV28 to TRBJ2-7, with TRBD2 matching over 14 bases. The CDR3 sequence is 15 residues long. V lost 6 bases, J lost 6 bases, and 7 bases stayed unmatched. CDR1 is MDHEN, CDR2 SYDVKM, per germline. CDR3 sequence reads: CASRQTSGGVIEQYF. CDR3 sequence (DNA): TGTGCCAGCAGACAGACTAGCGGGGGGGTTATCGAGCAGTACTTC.

This sequence joins TRBV5-1 and TRBJ2-3, with TRBD2 as a possible D gene (5 bases). Deletions cut 7 bases from V and 1 base from J, with 10 bases between. CDR1 SGHRS and CDR2 YFSETQ come from the germline V gene. The CDR3 totals 13 residues. The chain's CDR3 is CASSEGGTDTQYF. As DNA, the CDR3 is TGCGCCAGCTCAGAGGGTGGCACAGATACGCAGTATTTT.

This chain connects TRBV9 to TRBJ2-1; 8 bases agree with TRBD1. The CDR3 covers 15 residues. V was pared by 4 bases and J by 7 bases, with 10 bases of the junction left unmatched. Germline assignment: CDR1 SGDLS and CDR2 YYNGEE. CDR3 in DNA: TGTGCCAGCAGCCCGGGACAGGATGTACAGAATGAGCAGTTCTTC. Its protein product is CASSPGQDVQNEQFF.

This chain links TRBV7-9 with TRBJ1-2; D is perhaps TRBD1 (6 bases). The germline gives CDR1 SEHNR, CDR2 FQNEAQ (reference sequence). The V end was cut by 6 bases, the J end by 1 base, with 21 bases between. The CDR3 extends over 17 amino acids. The CDR3 loop is CASRVEDRFTHNYGYTF. For the CDR3, the DNA is TGTGCCAGCAGGGTTGAGGACAGATTCACCCATAACTATGGCTACACCTTC.

The chain carries TRBV14 and TRBJ1-2; D gene uncertain. Germline CDR1 and CDR2: SGHDN and FVKESK. The CDR3 has 15 residues. V dropped 1 base and J dropped 8 bases, with 17 bases sitting between them. The CDR3 sequence: CASSQVGRGLTGYTF. As DNA, the CDR3 is TGTGCCAGCAGCCAAGTTGGCCGAGGGCTTACGGGCTACACCTTC.

The chain links TRBV19 to TRBJ2-3; tentative D call: TRBD1 (6 bases). The CDR3 is made up of 12 amino acids. Germline-derived CDR1 and CDR2 are LNHDA and SQIVND (reference sequence). Trimming removed 5 bases from V and 9 bases from J, with 12 bases in between. The chain's CDR3 is CASSPQQGTQYF. The CDR3 DNA is TGTGCCAGTAGTCCACAACAGGGAACGCAGTATTTT.

The chain joins TRBV5-1 to TRBJ2-2; weak D call: TRBD1 (5 bases). Germline V gene data show CDR1 as SGHRS and CDR2 as YFSETQ. V was cut by 6 bases and J by 3 bases, with 18 bases left in between. This CDR3 has 16 residues. The CDR3 is CASKRRQTVDTGELFF. The CDR3 DNA reads TGCGCCAGCAAACGTAGACAGACAGTCGACACCGGGGAGCTGTTTTTT.

The V gene is TRBV2, the J gene TRBJ2-5; tentatively, D is TRBD1 (5 bases). The V end was cut by 7 bases, the J end by 2 bases, with 14 bases between. This CDR3 is 14 amino acids long. Germline V gene data show CDR1 as SNHLY and CDR2 as FYNNEI. The CDR3 region is CASKATATQETQYF. For the CDR3, the DNA is TGTGCCAGCAAGGCGACAGCCACGCAAGAGACCCAGTACTTC.

The CDR3 reads CASSSQRGGTDTQYF. The DNA of the CDR3 is TGTGCCAGCAGTTCCCAGCGGGGGGGAACAGATACGCAGTATTTT. This chain links TRBV27 with TRBJ2-3, with TRBD2 matching over 10 bases. The trim removed 4 bases at V and 3 bases at J, leaving 4 bases unmatched. Germline V gene sequence: CDR1 MNHEY, CDR2 SMNVEV (reference sequence). This CDR3 is built from 15 residues.

The chain combines TRBV7-6 with TRBJ1-3; 9 bases map to TRBD1. CDR3 size: 17 residues. Germline loops: CDR1 SGHVS, CDR2 FNYEAQ. Trimming removed 3 bases from V and 4 bases from J; junction bases left unmatched: 10. CDR3 region: CASSFNPGQGSGNTIYF. The CDR3 DNA reads as TGTGCCAGCAGCTTTAATCCGGGACAGGGATCAGGAAACACCATATATTTT.

The chain couples TRBV28 to TRBJ2-5, with a weak D call TRBD2 (5 bases). V gave up 3 bases and J gave up 2 bases, with 7 bases separating them. The CDR3 runs to 13 residues. Germline V lookup: CDR1 MDHEN, CDR2 SYDVKM. This CDR3 is CASSLDWQETQYF. CDR3 coding DNA: TGTGCCAGCAGTTTGGACTGGCAAGAGACCCAGTACTTC.

The CDR3: CAISPHDNQPQHF. The CDR3, as DNA: TGTGCCATCAGCCCACATGACAATCAGCCCCAGCATTTT. This rearrangement joins TRBV10-3 to TRBJ1-5; D is undetermined. The CDR3 runs 13 residues. Per germline, CDR1 ENHRY and CDR2 SYGVKD. Trimming stripped 6 bases from V and 3 bases from J, with 9 bases between.

Only one count was recorded for this clone. V and J are TRBV11-2 and TRBJ1-5, with a possible D match to TRBD1 (5 bases). The CDR3 loop spans 15 amino acids. Trimming cost V 5 bases and J 5 bases, with 16 bases left between them. The V gene's germline CDR1 is SGHAT and CDR2 FQNNGV. The CDR3 loop is CASSQLGGGDQPQHF. CDR3 bases: TGTGCCAGCAGCCAACTGGGCGGGGGGGATCAGCCCCAGCATTTT.